This passage covers 11 T cell receptor beta chains from one sample sequenced in a study of cytomegalovirus exposure and HLA in healthy donors. Amplification used 60 Vbeta primers and 13 Jbeta primers. Produced via immunoSEQ multiplex PCR; TCRdb's table is partial and in-frame only. The sample comprises some 150,000 clones, just over 70% of which are singletons, and under 3% rests with the top ten. The sequenced sample consisted of PBMCs. These TCRs come from a human donor in good health.

This chain links TRBV29-1 with TRBJ2-5; the D is unclear. From germline, CDR1 is SQVTM and CDR2 ANQGSEA. Deletions cut 8 bases from V and 0 bases from J, with 13 bases between. The CDR3 runs 13 residues. The CDR3 is CSTWSQYQETQYF. In DNA, the CDR3 is TGCAGCACCTGGAGCCAGTACCAAGAGACCCAGTACTTC.

The CDR3 protein is CASSPRGRGNTIYF. CDR3 bases: TGTGCCAGCAGTCCGAGGGGGCGCGGAAACACCATATATTTT. This chain uses TRBV27 with TRBJ1-3, with 7 nucleotides matching TRBD1. The CDR3 length is 14 residues. The germline V gene encodes CDR1 MNHEY and CDR2 SMNVEV (reference sequence). Trimming took 5 bases from V and 4 from J; bases not matched to a gene: 5.

This chain connects TRBV7-8 to TRBJ2-5, with no clear D. CDR3 size: 13 residues. CDR1 SGHVS and CDR2 FQNEAQ come from the germline V gene. The V end was cut by 2 bases, the J end by 5 bases, with 9 bases between. The CDR3 here is CASSLRFWETQYF. In nucleotides, the CDR3 is TGTGCCAGCAGCTTACGGTTCTGGGAGACCCAGTACTTC.

V and J are TRBV5-6 and TRBJ2-5, with D perhaps TRBD2 (6 bases). The germline V and J ends were trimmed by 6 bases and 2 bases, with 14 bases remaining between them. CDR3 length: 14 amino acids. Germline-derived CDR1 and CDR2 are SGHDT and YYEEEE. The CDR3 sequence: CASTRGGLQETQYF. Written as DNA, the CDR3 is TGTGCCAGCACGAGAGGAGGGTTGCAAGAGACCCAGTACTTC.

V is TRBV5-6 and J is TRBJ2-5; D uncertain. CDR1 and CDR2 from the germline V gene are SGHDT and YYEEEE. Trimming shortened V by 0 bases and J by 5 bases, and 8 bases separated the two germline ends. The CDR3 contains 13 residues. CDR3: CASSLALIETQYF. The CDR3 nucleotides are TGTGCCAGCAGCTTGGCCTTAATCGAGACCCAGTACTTC.

This clone was detected only a few times. This rearrangement joins TRBV29-1 to TRBJ1-1; D perhaps matches TRBD1 (5 bases). Germline V gives CDR1 SQVTM, CDR2 ANQGSEA. Trimming pared 7 bases from V and 5 bases from J, leaving 14 bases between. CDR3 length equals 12 residues. Here the CDR3 reads CSGNPGGTEAFF. The CDR3 coding sequence is TGCAGCGGTAATCCTGGGGGGACTGAAGCTTTCTTT. The full variable domain, with the rest looked up from reference TRBV29-1 and TRBJ1-1, is SAVISQKPSRDICQRGTSLTIQCQVDSQVTMMFWYRQQPGQSLTLIATANQGSEATYESGFVIDKFPISRPNLTFSTLTVSNMSPEDSSIYLCSGNPGGTEAFFGQGTRLTVV.

V and J are TRBV6-5 and TRBJ1-3; D is undetermined. The CDR3 has 14 amino acids. The germline CDR1 and CDR2 sequences are MNHEY and SVGAGI. The V and J ends lost 7 bases and 10 bases respectively, with 20 bases between them. In DNA form, the CDR3 reads TGTGCCAGCACCGGCAGAGGGAAAGAAACAACCATATATTTT. This encodes CASTGRGKETTIYF.

The chain uses TRBV9 and TRBJ1-2; 7 positions agree with TRBD1. Trimming at V came to 3 bases and at J to 5 bases, leaving 7 bases not matched to a gene. This CDR3 contains 14 residues. The V gene's germline CDR1 is SGDLS and CDR2 YYNGEE. CDR3 in amino acids: CASSAHTGEYGYTF. The CDR3 nucleotides are TGTGCCAGCAGCGCACATACAGGGGAGTATGGCTACACCTTC.

V and J are TRBV5-6 and TRBJ2-7; tentative D call: TRBD1 (6 bases). Trimming shortened V by 4 bases and J by 0 bases, and 14 bases separated the two germline ends. This CDR3 is 15 amino acids long. The germline V gene has CDR1 SGHDT and CDR2 YYEEEE. CDR3 DNA: TGTGCCAGCAGCACACAGGGATTTACCTCCTACGAGCAGTACTTC. Amino acid sequence: CASSTQGFTSYEQYF.

This chain connects TRBV7-8 to TRBJ1-4; TRBD1 matches at 8 bases. The junction had 4 bases not matched to a gene; V was cut back by 1 base and J by 6 bases. In germline, CDR1 is SGHVS, CDR2 FQNEAQ. This CDR3 has 15 amino acids. CDR3 in DNA: TGTGCCAGCAGCTTAGTGACAGGGGCATATGAAAAACTGTTTTTT. It encodes CASSLVTGAYEKLFF.

As regards this clone: Since a much larger clone is just one base distant, this may be a read error. This chain links TRBV11-2 with TRBJ2-7; D perhaps matches TRBD1 (6 bases). Per the germline V gene, CDR1 is SGHAT and CDR2 is FQNNGV. The germline V and J ends were trimmed by 1 base and 2 bases, with 6 bases remaining between them. The CDR3 sequence is 13 residues long. The CDR3 bases are TGTGCCAGCAGCTTAGGGACAGCCTACGAGCAGTACTTC. Amino acids: CASSLGTAYEQYF. The full variable domain, in which reference TRBV11-2 and TRBJ2-7 provide the parts outside the CDR3, is EAGVAQSPRYKIIEKRQSVAFWCNPISGHATLYWYQQILGQGPKLLIQFQNNGVVDDSQLPKDRFSAERLKGVDSTLKIQPAKLEDSAVYLCASSLGTAYEQYFGPGTRLTVT.